This T cell receptor beta chain was captured in a study of neurological immune-mediated disorders. Whole-study findings and limits: The study found no CDR3 amino acid sequences shared by expanded clones across subjects, suggesting private repertoires in all groups.

Time point meaning: longitudinal time-point 1 (baseline). The sample holds many counts of this clonotype. Its specificity is not known. The authors made cDNA by 5'RACE with 10-nucleotide random UMIs. TCRdb called the 5' RACE reads again in MiXCR, with one record for every CDR3 protein. The sample lists about 60,000 distinct CDR3 sequences, roughly a tenth occurring once. The source of this sequence is a male donor with HTLV-1-associated myelopathy (HAM/TSP). The sample comprised PBMCs.

The CDR3 region has the DNA TGTGCCAGCAGCCCACGAGGACAGGGTTTTGCAAATGAGCAGTTCTTC. Translation: CASSPRGQGFANEQFF. This sequence joins TRBV9 and TRBJ2-1; TRBD1 matches 8 bases. This CDR3 is 16 amino acids long. The V segment lost 4 bases and the J segment 7 bases; nucleotides outside the gene matches: 13. Germline assignment: CDR1 SGDLS and CDR2 YYNGEE.